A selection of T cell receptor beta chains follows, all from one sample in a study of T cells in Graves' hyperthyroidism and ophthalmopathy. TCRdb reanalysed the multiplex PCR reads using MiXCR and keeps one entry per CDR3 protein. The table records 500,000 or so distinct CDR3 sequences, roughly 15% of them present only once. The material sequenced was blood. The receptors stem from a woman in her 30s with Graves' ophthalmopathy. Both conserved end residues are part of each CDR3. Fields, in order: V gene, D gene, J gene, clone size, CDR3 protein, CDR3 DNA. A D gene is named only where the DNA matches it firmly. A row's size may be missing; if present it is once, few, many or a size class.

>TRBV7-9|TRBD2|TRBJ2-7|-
CASSLKGLAELEQYF
TGTGCCAGCAGCTTGAAGGGACTAGCGGAACTAGAGCAGTACTTC
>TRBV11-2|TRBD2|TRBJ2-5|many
CASSLRLAETQYF
TGTGCCAGCAGCTTAAGACTAGCGGAGACCCAGTACTTC
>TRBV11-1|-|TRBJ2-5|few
CASSFSRFSSPSRGETQYF
TGTGCCAGCAGCTTTAGTAGGTTTTCCAGTCCTAGTCGGGGGGAGACCCAGTACTTC
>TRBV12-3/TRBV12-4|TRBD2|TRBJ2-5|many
CASNSGTSGRGGETQYF
TGTGCCAGCAATTCGGGGACTAGCGGGAGAGGGGGTGAGACCCAGTACTTC
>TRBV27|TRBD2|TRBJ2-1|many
CASSAGTRGNEQFF
TGTGCCAGCAGTGCCGGGACTAGAGGAAATGAGCAGTTCTTC
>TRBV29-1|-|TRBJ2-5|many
CSVEDTDRRETQYF
TGCAGCGTTGAAGATACAGACCGGAGGGAGACCCAGTACTTC
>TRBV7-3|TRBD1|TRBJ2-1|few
CASSLQGRNEQFF
TGTGCCAGCAGCCTACAGGGGCGCAATGAGCAGTTCTTC
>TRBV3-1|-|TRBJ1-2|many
CASSRLDSYGYTF
TGTGCCAGCAGCCGATTGGATTCCTATGGCTACACCTTC
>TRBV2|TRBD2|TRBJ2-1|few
CAISELKGLAGVYEQFF
TGTGCCATCAGTGAGTTAAAGGGACTAGCGGGAGTCTATGAGCAGTTCTTC
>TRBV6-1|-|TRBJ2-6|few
CASSAGFTNVLTF
TGTGCCAGCAGTGCAGGGTTTACCAACGTCCTGACTTTC
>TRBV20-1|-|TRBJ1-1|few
CSARDEGRHTEAFF
TGCAGTGCTAGAGATGAGGGGAGGCACACTGAAGCTTTCTTT
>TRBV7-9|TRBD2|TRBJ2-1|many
CASSSGLAGGSSYNEQFF
TGTGCCAGCAGTTCGGGACTAGCGGGAGGGAGCTCCTACAATGAGCAGTTCTTC
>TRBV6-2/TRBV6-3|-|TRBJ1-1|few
CASSPHEGRGTEAFF
TGTGCCAGCAGTCCTCACGAGGGGCGGGGGACTGAAGCTTTCTTT
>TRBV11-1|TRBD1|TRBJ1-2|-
CASSRDRVNYGYTF
TGTGCCAGCAGCCGAGACAGGGTTAACTATGGCTACACCTTC
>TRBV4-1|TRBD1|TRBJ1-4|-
CASSQARQGDEKLFF
TGCGCCAGCAGCCAAGCCCGACAGGGCGATGAAAAACTGTTTTTT
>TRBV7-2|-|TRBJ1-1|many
CASSPPGRDEAFF
TGTGCCAGCAGCCCCCCTGGTCGGGACGAAGCTTTCTTT
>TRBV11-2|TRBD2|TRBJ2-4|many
CASSLGGGGRTAKNIQYF
TGTGCCAGCAGCCTAGGAGGCGGGGGAAGAACGGCCAAAAACATTCAGTACTTC
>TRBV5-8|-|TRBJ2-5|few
CASSSSRDFRETQYF
TGTGCCAGCAGCTCTTCCCGGGACTTTAGGGAGACCCAGTACTTC
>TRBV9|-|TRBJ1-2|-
CASSGATNYGYTF
TGTGCCAGCAGCGGAGCAACCAACTATGGCTACACCTTC
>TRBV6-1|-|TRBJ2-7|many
CASSDPGPRGYEQYF
TGTGCCAGCAGTGATCCCGGACCTCGGGGCTACGAGCAGTACTTC
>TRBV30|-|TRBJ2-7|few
CAWSSGQRAYEQYF
TGTGCCTGGAGTTCAGGGCAAAGGGCCTACGAGCAGTACTTC
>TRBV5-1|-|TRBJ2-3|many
CASSLGGSVSTDTQYF
TGCGCCAGCAGCTTGGGGGGTAGCGTGAGCACAGATACGCAGTATTTT
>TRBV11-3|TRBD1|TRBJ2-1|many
CASSPGTGGSNPRGEQFF
TGTGCCAGCAGCCCCGGGACAGGGGGATCCAACCCGAGGGGCGAGCAGTTCTTC
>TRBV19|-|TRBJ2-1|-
CASSIGNGNNEQFF
TGTGCCAGTAGTATAGGTAATGGTAACAATGAGCAGTTCTTC
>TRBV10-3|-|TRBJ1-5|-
CAISDSGTWHF
TGTGCCATCAGTGACTCGGGGACCTGGCATTTT
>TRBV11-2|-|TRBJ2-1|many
CASSSQEGGPRGNEQFF
TGTGCCAGCAGCTCTCAGGAGGGCGGGCCCAGGGGCAATGAGCAGTTCTTC
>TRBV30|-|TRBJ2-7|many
CAWSHASPYEQYF
TGTGCCTGGAGTCACGCGTCTCCCTACGAGCAGTACTTC
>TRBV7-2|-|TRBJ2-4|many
CATAGTKNIQYF
TGTGCCACCGCCGGGACAAAAAACATTCAGTACTTC
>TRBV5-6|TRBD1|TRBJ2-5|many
CASSFQGAETQYF
TGTGCCAGCAGCTTCCAGGGGGCGGAGACCCAGTACTTC
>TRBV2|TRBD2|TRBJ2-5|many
CASSELAGVRETQYF
TGTGCCAGCAGTGAACTAGCGGGAGTTCGGGAGACCCAGTACTTC
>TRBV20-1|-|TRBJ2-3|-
CSARVVDTDTQYF
TGCAGTGCTAGAGTGGTGGACACAGATACGCAGTATTTT
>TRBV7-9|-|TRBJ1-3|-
CASSSGQSGNTIYF
TGTGCTAGCAGCTCAGGGCAGTCTGGAAACACCATATATTTT
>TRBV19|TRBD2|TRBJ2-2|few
CASSIVRGSGTIAGELFF
TGTGCCAGTAGTATTGTCCGGGGTAGCGGGACAATCGCCGGGGAGCTGTTTTTT
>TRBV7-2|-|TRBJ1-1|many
CASSIWGKNTEAFF
TGTGCCAGCTCAATTTGGGGCAAGAACACTGAAGCTTTCTTT
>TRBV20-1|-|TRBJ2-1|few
CSARDTRGWEQFF
TGCAGTGCTAGAGATACTAGAGGGTGGGAGCAGTTCTTC
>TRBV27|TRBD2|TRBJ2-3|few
CASSFLLAGEGGTDTQYF
TGTGCCAGCAGTTTCCTACTAGCGGGAGAGGGAGGCACAGATACGCAGTATTTT
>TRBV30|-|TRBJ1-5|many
CAWSASLIGNQPQHF
TGTGCCTGGAGTGCGAGTCTTATAGGCAATCAGCCCCAGCATTTT
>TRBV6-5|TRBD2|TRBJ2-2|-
CASSYPSGRAAGELFF
TGTGCCAGCAGTTACCCGAGCGGGAGGGCCGCTGGGGAGCTGTTTTTT
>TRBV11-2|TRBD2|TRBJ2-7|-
CASSRGLAGMIYEQYF
TGTGCCAGCAGCCGAGGACTAGCGGGAATGATCTACGAGCAGTACTTC
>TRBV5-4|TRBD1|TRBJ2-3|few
CASSIGTGVPLDAQYF
TGTGCCAGCAGCATCGGGACAGGGGTTCCCCTCGACGCGCAGTATTTT
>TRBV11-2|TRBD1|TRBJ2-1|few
CASSLEPGQGGNEQFF
TGTGCCAGCAGCTTAGAACCGGGACAGGGAGGCAATGAGCAGTTCTTC
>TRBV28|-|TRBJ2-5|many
CASQGHDQETQYF
TGTGCCAGCCAAGGACACGACCAAGAGACCCAGTACTTC
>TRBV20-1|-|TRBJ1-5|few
CSALRGRTNQPQHF
TGCAGTGCTCTCAGGGGCAGGACGAATCAGCCCCAGCATTTT
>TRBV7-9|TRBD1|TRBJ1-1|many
CASSSGTGKAFF
TGTGCCAGCAGCTCTGGGACAGGGAAGGCTTTCTTT
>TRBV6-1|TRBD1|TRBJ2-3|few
CASTWTGLDTQYF
TGTGCCAGCACCTGGACAGGACTCGATACGCAGTATTTT
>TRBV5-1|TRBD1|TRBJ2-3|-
CASSSGGKNTDTQYF
TGCGCCAGCAGCTCAGGGGGCAAAAACACAGATACGCAGTATTTT
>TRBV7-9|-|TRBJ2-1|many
CASSSPPLGAGHSNYNEQFF
TGTGCCAGCAGCTCACCGCCCCTGGGCGCCGGGCATTCCAATTACAATGAGCAGTTCTTC
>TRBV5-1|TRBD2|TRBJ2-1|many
CASSLSASGGYNEQFF
TGCGCCAGCAGCTTATCGGCTAGCGGGGGTTACAATGAGCAGTTCTTC
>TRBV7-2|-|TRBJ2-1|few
CASSLATGLHEQFF
TGTGCCAGCAGCTTAGCAACGGGGTTGCATGAGCAGTTCTTC